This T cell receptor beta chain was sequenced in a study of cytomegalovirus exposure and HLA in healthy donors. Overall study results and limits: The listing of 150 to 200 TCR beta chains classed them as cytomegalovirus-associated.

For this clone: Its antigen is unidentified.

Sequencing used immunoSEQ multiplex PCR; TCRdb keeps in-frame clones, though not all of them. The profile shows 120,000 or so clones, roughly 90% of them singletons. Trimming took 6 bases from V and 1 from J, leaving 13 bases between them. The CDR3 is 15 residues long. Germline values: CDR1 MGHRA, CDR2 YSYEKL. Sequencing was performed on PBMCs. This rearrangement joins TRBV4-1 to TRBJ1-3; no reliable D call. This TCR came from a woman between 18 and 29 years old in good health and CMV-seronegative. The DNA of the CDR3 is TGCGCCAGCAGGCTTAACAGAGAATCTGGAAACACCATATATTTT. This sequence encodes CASRLNRESGNTIYF.